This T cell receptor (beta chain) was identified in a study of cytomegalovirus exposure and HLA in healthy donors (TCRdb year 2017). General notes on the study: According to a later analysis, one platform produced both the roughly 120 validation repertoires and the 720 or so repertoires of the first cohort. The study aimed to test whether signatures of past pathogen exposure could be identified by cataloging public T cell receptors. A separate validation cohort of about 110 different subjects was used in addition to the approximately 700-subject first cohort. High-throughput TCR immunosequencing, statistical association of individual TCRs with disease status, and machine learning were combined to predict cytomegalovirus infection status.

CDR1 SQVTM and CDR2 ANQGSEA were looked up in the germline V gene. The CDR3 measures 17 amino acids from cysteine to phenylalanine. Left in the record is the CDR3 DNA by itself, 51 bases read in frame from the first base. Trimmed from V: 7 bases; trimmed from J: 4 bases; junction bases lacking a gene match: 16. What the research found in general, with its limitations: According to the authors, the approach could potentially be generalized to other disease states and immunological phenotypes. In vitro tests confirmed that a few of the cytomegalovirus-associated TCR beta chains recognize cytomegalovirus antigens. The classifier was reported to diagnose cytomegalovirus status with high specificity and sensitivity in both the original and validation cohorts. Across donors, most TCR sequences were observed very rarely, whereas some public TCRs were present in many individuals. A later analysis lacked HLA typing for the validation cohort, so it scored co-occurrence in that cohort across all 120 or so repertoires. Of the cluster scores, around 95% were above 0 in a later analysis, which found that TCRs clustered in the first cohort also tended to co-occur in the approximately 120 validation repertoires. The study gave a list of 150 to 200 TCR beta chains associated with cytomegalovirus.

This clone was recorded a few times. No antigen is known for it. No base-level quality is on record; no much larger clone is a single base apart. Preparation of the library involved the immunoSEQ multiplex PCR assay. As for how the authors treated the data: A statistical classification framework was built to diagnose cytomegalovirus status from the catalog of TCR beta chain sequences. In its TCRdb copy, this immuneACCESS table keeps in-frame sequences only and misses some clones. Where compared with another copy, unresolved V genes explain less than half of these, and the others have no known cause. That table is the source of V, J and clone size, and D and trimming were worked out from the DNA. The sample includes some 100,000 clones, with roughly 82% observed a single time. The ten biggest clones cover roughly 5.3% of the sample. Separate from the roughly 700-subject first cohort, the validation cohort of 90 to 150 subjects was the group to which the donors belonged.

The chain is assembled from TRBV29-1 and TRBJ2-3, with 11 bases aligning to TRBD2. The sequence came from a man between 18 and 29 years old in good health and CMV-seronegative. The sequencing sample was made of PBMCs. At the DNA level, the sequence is TGCAGCGCCACTAGCGGGTCGACTAGCGGGATCGCAGATACGCAGTATTTT. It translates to CSATSGSTSGIADTQYF.